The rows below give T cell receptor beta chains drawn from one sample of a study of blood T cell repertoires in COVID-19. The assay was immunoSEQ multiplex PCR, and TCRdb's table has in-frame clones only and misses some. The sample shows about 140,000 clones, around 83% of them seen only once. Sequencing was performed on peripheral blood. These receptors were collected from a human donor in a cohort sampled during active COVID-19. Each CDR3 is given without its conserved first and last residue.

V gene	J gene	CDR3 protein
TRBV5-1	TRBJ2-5	ASTKTGGDRETQY
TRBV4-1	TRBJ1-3	ASSHNGASGNTIY
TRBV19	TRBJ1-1	ASRYLQVQNTEAF
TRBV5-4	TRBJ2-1	ASSPRDFYNEQF
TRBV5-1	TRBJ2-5	ASSLGIRETQY
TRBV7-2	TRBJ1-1	ASTPHTGRTEAF
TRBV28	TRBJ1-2	ASSWLGARGGYT
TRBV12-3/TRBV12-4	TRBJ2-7	ASTSNRGHEQY
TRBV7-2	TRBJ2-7	ASSLEWASYEQY
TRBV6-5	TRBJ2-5	ASRQNRERGTQY
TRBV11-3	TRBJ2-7	ASSLEGGTIYEQY
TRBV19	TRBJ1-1	ASRPNRDRIWSTEAF
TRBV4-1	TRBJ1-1	ASSQERVGSEAF
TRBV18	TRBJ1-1	ASSPRNAGEGSRAF
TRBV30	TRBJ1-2	AWSSTGFNYGYT
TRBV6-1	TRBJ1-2	ASSDGVSYGYT
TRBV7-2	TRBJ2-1	ASSTLYNEQF
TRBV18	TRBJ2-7	ASSPAGERAYEQY
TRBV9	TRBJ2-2	ASNKGTSGSSVGELF
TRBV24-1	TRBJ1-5	ATRGQGYNQPQH
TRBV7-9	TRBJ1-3	ASSLVAGHTIY
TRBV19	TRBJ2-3	ASSIRGDTQY
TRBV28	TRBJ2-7	ASSLGSYEQY
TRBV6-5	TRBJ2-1	ATVLAGGYNEQF
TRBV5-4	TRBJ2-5	ASSLEPGGPETQY
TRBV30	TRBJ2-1	AWTIPPSNEQF
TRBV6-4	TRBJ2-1	ASSDRLADEQF
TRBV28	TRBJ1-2	ASSLPPRGTGGYT
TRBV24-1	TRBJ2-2	ATSGGTSGSPNTGELF
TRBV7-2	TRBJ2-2	ASSLVSGGTGELF
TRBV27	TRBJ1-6	ASSLSGGGSPLH
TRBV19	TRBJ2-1	ASSIPLAVYNEQF
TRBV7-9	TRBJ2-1	ASSVTQGSEQF
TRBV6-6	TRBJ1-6	ASRSGNILPLH
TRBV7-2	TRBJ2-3	ASSQGLAGAADTQY
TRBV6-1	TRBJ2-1	ASSEAGVPYNEQF
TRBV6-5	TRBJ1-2	ASSYSKDRGYGYT
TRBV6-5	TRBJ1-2	AARQASYT
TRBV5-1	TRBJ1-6	ASSVRDTGSPLH
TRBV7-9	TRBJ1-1	ASSPPYYQGPTEAF
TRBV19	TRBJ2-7	ASSIALDVAGSYEQY
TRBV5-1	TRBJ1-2	ASSSGPDGGYT
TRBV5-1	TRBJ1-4	ASSLRTGFEKLF
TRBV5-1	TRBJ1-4	ASSPGASTNEKLF
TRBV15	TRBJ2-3	ATSNLHVADTQY